This T cell receptor (beta chain) was identified in a study of blood T cell repertoires in COVID-19. Study overall: The United States, Italy and Spain provided the acute and convalescent COVID-19 samples. PBMCs, B-cell-depleted T cells, or T cells provided the cDNA or gDNA that made up the material.

The length of the CDR3 is 16 residues. V dropped 6 bases and J dropped 0; count of bases not matched to a gene: 7. Per germline, CDR1 MDHEN and CDR2 SYDVKM. Authors' methods: Estimated nucleated cell counts came from reference gene primer amplification. The method was immunoSEQ multiplex PCR; TCRdb's version includes in-frame clones alone and lacks a portion of them. The DNA was the basis for D and trimming; V, J and clone size are from that table. Of some 140,000 clones in the sample, around four fifths were seen once. The chain joins TRBV28 to TRBJ2-2; 7 bases are shared with TRBD2. The TCR sequence derives from a man aged 35 to 55 with acute COVID-19. The sequenced material came from PBMCs or T cells enriched from blood (not recorded which). CDR3 protein: CASRPGGSTNTGELFF. The CDR3 DNA follows: TGTGCCAGCAGACCCGGCGGGAGTACGAACACCGGGGAGCTGTTTTTT.